The entry that follows covers one TCR beta chain sequence. This entry belongs to a study of tumor-infiltrating lymphocytes in primary liver carcinoma. The approximately 17-32 mg bulk tissue piece was not sorted before simultaneous RNA and DNA extraction. The ends lost 6 bases at V and 8 bases at J; junction bases unmatched: 10. CDR3 length equals 14 residues. Reverse transcription of approximately 520 ng total RNA with a constant-region primer produced TCR beta cDNA. A slightly modified ARM-PCR protocol with three nested multiplex PCR rounds produced these TCR beta libraries. Two initial PCR rounds of about 11 cycles each paired TRBV1-TRBV30 forward primers with a C-beta reverse primer. Via MiXCR, TCRdb re-called the multiplex PCR reads, giving one row per CDR3 protein. In the table there are approximately 190,000 distinct CDR3 sequences, around 85% of which are singletons.

Sequencing was carried out using tumor tissue from primary liver carcinoma. The V and J genes are TRBV12-3 or TRBV12-4 and TRBJ2-3; 8 positions agree with TRBD1. The TCR was taken from a man aged 40-50 years with primary liver carcinoma and hepatitis B virus infection. The CDR3 nucleotides are TGTGCCAGCAGCTTCACAGGGGGTGGGGTTACGCAGTATTTT. Its protein product is CASSFTGGGVTQYF.